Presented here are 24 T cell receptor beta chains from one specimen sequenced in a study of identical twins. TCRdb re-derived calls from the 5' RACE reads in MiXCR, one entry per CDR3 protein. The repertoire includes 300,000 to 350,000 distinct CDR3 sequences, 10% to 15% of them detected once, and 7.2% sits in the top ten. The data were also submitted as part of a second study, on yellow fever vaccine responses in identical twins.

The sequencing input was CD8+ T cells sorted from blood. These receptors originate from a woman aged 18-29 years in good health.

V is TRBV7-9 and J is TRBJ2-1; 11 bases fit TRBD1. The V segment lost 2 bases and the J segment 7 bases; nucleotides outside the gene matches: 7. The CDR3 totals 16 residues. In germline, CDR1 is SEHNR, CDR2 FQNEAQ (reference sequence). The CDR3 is CASSLPRTGGRNEQFF. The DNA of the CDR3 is TGTGCCAGCAGCTTACCGAGGACAGGGGGCAGGAATGAGCAGTTCTTC.

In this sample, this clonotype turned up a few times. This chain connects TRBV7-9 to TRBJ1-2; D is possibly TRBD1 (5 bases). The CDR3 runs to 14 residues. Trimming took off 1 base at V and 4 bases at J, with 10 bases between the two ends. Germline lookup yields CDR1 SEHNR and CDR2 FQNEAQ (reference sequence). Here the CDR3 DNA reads TGTGCCAGCAGCTTAGGGGGCGCGAGCTATGGCTACACCTTC. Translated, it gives CASSLGGASYGYTF. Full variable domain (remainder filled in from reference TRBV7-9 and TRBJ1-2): DTGVSQNPRHKITKRGQNVTFRCDPISEHNRLYWYRQTLGQGPEFLTYFQNEAQLEKSRLLSDRFSAERPKGSFSTLEIQRTEQGDSAMYLCASSLGGASYGYTFGSGTRLTVV.

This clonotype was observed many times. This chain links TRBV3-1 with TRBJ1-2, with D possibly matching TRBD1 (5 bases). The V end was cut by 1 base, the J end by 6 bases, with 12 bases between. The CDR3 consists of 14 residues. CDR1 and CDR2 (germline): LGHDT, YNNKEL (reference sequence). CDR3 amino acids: CASSQVPDRNGYTF. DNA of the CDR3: TGTGCCAGCAGCCAAGTCCCCGACAGAAATGGCTACACCTTC.

CDR3 DNA: TGTGCCAGCAGTTTGGAATCTAGAAATTCACCCCTCCACTTT. It is translated as CASSLESRNSPLHF. The J gene is TRBJ1-6, the V gene TRBV12-3 or TRBV12-4; D not certain. The CDR3 length is 14 residues. Trimming cost V 3 bases and J 7 bases, with 10 bases left between them.

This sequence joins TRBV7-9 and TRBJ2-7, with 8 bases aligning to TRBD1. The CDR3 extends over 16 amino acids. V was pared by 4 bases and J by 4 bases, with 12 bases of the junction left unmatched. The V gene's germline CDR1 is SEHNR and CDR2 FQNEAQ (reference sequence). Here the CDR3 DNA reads TGTGCCAGCAGCTCGACGGGCAGGGGGCTGTCATACGAGCAGTACTTC. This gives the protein CASSSTGRGLSYEQYF.

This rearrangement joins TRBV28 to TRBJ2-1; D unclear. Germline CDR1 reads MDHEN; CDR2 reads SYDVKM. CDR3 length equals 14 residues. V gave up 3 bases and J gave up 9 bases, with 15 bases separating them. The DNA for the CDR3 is TGTGCCAGCAGTTTGGTGGCCTCGTCCGGTGAGCAGTTCTTC. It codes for CASSLVASSGEQFF.

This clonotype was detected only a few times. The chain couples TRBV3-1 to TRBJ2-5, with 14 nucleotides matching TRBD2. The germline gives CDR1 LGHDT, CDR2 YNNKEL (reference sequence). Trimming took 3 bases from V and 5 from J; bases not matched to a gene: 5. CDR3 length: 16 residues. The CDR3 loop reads CASSQGLAGVRETQYF. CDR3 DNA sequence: TGTGCCAGCAGCCAGGGACTAGCGGGAGTTCGGGAGACCCAGTACTTC.

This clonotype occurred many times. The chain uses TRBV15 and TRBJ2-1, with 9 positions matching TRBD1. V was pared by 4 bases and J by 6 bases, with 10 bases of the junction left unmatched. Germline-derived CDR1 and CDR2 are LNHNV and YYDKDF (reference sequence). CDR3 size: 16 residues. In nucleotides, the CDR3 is TGTGCCACCAGCAAAGGGGGACAGGGATGGCCCAATGAGCAGTTCTTC. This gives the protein CATSKGGQGWPNEQFF.

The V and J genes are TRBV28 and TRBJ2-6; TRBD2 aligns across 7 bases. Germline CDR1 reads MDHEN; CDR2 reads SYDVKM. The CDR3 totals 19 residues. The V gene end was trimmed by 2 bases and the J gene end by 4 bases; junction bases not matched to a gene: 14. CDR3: CASSLAGSSGTGGANVLTF. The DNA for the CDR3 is TGTGCCAGCAGTTTAGCTGGCTCTAGCGGAACGGGAGGGGCCAACGTCCTGACTTTC.

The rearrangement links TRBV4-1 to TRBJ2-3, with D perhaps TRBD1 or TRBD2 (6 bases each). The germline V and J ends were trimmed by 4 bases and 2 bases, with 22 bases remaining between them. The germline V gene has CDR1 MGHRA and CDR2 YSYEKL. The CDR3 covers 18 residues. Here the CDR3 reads CASSPGGGGGRSTDTQYF. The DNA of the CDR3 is TGCGCCAGCAGCCCCGGGGGTGGAGGGGGGAGGTCCACAGATACGCAGTATTTT.

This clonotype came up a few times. The CDR3 coding sequence is TGTGCCAGCAGTCCCGGACAGCCCCGAGCTGGCTACACCTTC. Translated, it gives CASSPGQPRAGYTF. The J gene is TRBJ1-2, the V gene TRBV27; D possibly corresponds to TRBD1 (6 bases). CDR1 MNHEY and CDR2 SMNVEV come from the germline V gene (reference sequence). This CDR3 is 14 amino acids long. V gave up 5 bases and J gave up 7 bases, with 17 bases separating them.

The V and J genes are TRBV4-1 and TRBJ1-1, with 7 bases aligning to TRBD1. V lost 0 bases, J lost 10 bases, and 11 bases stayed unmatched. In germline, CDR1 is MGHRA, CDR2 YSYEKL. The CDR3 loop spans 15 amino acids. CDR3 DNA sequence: TGCGCCAGCAGCCAAGAAGAGGGGGCCAGGGAAGCAGCTTTCTTT. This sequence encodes CASSQEEGAREAAFF.

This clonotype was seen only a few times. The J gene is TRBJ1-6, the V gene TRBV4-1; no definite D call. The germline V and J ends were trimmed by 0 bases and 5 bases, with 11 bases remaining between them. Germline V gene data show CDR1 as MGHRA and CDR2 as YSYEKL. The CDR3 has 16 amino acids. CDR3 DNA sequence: TGCGCCAGCAGCCAAGATAGTGCTTTGAATAATTCACCCCTCCACTTT. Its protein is CASSQDSALNNSPLHF.

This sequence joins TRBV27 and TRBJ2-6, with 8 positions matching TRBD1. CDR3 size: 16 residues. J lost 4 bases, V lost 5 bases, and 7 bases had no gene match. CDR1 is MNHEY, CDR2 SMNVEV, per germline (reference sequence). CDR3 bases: TGTGCCAGCAGTGCCCGGACAGGGCTCGGGGCCAACGTCCTGACTTTC. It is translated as CASSARTGLGANVLTF.

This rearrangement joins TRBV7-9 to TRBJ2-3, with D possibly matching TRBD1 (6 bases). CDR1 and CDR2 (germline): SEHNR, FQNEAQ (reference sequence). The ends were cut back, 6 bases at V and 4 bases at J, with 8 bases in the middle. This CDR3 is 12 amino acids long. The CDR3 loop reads CASRTGSDTQYF. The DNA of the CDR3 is TGTGCCAGCAGAACAGGGTCAGATACGCAGTATTTT.

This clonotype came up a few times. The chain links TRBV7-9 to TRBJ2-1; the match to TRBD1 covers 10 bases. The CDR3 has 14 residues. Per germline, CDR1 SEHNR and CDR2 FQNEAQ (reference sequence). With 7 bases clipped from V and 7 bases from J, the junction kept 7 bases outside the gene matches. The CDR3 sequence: CASTSGQGVNEQFF. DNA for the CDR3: TGTGCCAGCACCTCAGGACAGGGGGTTAATGAGCAGTTCTTC.

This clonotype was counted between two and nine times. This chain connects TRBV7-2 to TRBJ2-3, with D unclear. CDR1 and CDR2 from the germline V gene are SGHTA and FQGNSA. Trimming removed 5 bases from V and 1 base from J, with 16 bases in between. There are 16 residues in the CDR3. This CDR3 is CASSPLYLEGTDTQYF. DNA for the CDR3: TGTGCCAGCAGCCCCCTTTACCTCGAGGGCACAGATACGCAGTATTTT.

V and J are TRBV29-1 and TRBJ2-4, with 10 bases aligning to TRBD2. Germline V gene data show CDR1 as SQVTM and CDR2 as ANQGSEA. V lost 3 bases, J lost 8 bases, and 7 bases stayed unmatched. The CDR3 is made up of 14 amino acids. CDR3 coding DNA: TGCAGCGTTGACGGGGGGACTAGCGTAGACATTCAGTACTTC. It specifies CSVDGGTSVDIQYF. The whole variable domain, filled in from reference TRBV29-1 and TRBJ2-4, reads SAVISQKPSRDICQRGTSLTIQCQVDSQVTMMFWYRQQPGQSLTLIATANQGSEATYESGFVIDKFPISRPNLTFSTLTVSNMSPEDSSIYLCSVDGGTSVDIQYFGAGTRLSVL.

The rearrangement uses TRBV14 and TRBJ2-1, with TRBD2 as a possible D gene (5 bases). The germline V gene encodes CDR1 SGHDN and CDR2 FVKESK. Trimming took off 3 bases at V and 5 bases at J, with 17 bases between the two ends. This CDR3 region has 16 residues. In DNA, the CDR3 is TGTGCCAGCAGCCACCGGTGGGTTGAGCGGCACAATGAGCAGTTCTTC. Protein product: CASSHRWVERHNEQFF.

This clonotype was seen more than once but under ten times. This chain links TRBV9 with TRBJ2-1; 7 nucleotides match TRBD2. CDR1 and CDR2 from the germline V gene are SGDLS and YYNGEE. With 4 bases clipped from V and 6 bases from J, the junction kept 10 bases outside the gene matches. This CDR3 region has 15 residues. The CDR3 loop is CASSPEGGRGNEQFF. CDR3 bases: TGTGCCAGCAGCCCCGAGGGAGGGCGAGGCAATGAGCAGTTCTTC.

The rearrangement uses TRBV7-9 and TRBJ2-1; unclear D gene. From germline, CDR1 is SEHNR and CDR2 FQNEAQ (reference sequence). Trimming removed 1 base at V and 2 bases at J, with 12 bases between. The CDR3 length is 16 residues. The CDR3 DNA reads TGTGCCAGCAGCTTAGTACCACCTCGGACCTACAATGAGCAGTTCTTC. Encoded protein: CASSLVPPRTYNEQFF.

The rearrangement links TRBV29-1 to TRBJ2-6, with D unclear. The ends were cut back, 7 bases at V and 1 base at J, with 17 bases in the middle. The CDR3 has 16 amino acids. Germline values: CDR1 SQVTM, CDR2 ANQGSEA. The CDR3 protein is CSAEDGPPSGANVLTF. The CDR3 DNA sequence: TGCAGCGCTGAGGACGGACCGCCATCTGGGGCCAACGTCCTGACTTTC.

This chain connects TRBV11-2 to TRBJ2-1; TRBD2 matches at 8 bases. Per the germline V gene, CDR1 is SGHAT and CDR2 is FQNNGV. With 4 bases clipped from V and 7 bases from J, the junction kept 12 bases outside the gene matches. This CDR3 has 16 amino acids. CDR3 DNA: TGTGCCAGCAGCTCGAATAGCGGGGACCCTAGGAATGAGCAGTTCTTC. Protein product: CASSSNSGDPRNEQFF.

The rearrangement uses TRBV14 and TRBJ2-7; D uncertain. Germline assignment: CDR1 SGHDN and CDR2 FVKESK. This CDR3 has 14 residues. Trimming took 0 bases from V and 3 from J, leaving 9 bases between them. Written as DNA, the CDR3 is TGTGCCAGCAGCCAAGAAGGACGCCACTACGAGCAGTACGTC. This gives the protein CASSQEGRHYEQYV.